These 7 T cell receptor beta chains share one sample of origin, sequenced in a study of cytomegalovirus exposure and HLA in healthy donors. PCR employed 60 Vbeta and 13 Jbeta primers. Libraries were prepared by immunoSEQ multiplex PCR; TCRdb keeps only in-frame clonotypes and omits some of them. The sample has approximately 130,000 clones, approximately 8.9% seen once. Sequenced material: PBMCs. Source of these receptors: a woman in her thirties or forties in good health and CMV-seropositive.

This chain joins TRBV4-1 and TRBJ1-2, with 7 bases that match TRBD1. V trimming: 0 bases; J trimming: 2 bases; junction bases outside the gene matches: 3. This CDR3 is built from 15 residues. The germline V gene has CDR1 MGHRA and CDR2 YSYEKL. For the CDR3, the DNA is TGCGCCAGCAGCCAAGATCGGGACAGAAACTATGGCTACACCTTC. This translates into CASSQDRDRNYGYTF.

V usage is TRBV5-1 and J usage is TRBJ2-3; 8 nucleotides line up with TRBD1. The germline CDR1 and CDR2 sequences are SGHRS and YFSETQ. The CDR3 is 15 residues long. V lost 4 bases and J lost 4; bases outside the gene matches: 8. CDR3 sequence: CASSPQTGASDTQYF. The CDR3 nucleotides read TGCGCCAGCAGCCCCCAGACAGGGGCCTCAGATACGCAGTATTTT.

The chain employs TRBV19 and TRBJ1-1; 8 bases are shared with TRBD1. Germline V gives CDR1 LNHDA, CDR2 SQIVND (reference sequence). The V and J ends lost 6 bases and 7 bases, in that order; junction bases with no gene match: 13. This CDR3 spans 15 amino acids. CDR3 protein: CASRPLDREQGEAFF. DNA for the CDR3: TGTGCCAGTAGACCACTGGACAGGGAGCAAGGTGAAGCTTTCTTT.

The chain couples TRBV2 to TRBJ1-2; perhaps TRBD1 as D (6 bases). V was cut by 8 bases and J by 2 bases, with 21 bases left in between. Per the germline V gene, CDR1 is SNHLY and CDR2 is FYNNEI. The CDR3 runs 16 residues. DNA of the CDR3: TGTGCCAGCCGTCGGGGGGGCGCCCAGGAGAACTATGGCTACACCTTC. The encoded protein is CASRRGGAQENYGYTF.

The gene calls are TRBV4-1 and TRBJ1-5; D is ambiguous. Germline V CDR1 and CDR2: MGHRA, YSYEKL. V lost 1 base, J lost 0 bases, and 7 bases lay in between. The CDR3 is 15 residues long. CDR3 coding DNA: TGCGCCAGCAGCCAAGTTTCAGTTAGCAATCAGCCCCAGCATTTT. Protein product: CASSQVSVSNQPQHF.

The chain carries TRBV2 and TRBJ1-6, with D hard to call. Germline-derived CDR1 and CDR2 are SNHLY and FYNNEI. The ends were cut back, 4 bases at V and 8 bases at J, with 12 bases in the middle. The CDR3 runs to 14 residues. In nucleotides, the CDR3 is TGTGCCAGCAGTGGCGGACTGGGCGATTCACCCCTCCACTTT. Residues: CASSGGLGDSPLHF.

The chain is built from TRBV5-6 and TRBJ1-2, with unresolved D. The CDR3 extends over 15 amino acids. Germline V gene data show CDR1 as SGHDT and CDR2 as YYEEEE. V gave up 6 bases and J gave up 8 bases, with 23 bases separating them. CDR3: CASIHLQYQSGGYTF. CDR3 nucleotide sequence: TGTGCCAGCATCCATCTCCAATACCAATCCGGGGGCTACACCTTC. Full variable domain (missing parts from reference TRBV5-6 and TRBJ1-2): DAGVTQSPTHLIKTRGQQVTLRCSPKSGHDTVSWYQQALGQGPQFIFQYYEEEERQRGNFPDRFSGHQFPNYSSELNVNALLLGDSALYLCASIHLQYQSGGYTFGSGTRLTVV.